This TCR beta chain comes out of a study of blood T cell repertoires in COVID-19. Seattle's enrolled individuals joined amid active infection and were then monitored longitudinally. The CDR3 has 14 amino acids. V trimming: 8 bases; J trimming: 7 bases; junction bases outside the gene matches: 10. The germline V gene encodes CDR1 SNHLY and CDR2 FYNNEI. Assay used: immunoSEQ multiplex PCR; TCRdb lists only in-frame clones, some missing. Among about 200,000 clones listed, 94% were seen once. The sequence was obtained from a man aged 30 to 39 with COVID-19, enrolled during active disease. Sequenced sample: peripheral blood. The gene calls are TRBV2 and TRBJ2-1; 8 bases line up with TRBD1. CDR3 loop: CASSPGQVPNEQFF. DNA of the CDR3: TGTGCCAGCTCGCCGGGACAGGTCCCTAATGAGCAGTTCTTC. The variable domain in full, completed from reference TRBV2 and TRBJ2-1, reads EPEVTQTPSHQVTQMGQEVILRCVPISNHLYFYWYRQILGQKVEFLVSFYNNEISEKSEIFDDQFSVERPDGSNFTLKIRSTKLEDSAMYFCASSPGQVPNEQFFGPGTRLTVL.